This T cell receptor beta chain was captured in a study of Ad26.COV2.S vaccination and SARS-CoV-2 variants. Concerning this clone: Its cognate antigen is unknown.

The CDR3 runs 12 residues. V shed 2 bases and J shed 5 bases, with 7 bases lying between them. The repertoire was sequenced with immunoSEQ multiplex PCR; TCRdb's copy has only in-frame clones and lacks some. The sample has roughly 92,000 clones, approximately 77% seen once. General study findings and limits: Recipients of either vaccine or placebo displayed similar breadth of non-spike TCRs. Vaccinees reportedly had broad spike-specific CD8+ and CD4+ T cell responses. Placebo recipients had lower spike-specific TCR breadth than vaccine recipients.

V is TRBV12-3 or TRBV12-4 and J is TRBJ2-7; tentatively, D is TRBD2 (5 bases). This sample comprised peripheral blood, obtained after recovery from COVID-19. This TCR came from a human donor who had recovered from COVID-19. The DNA for the CDR3 is TGTGCCAGCAGTTTATCGAGGGACGAGCAGTACTTC. As protein: CASSLSRDEQYF.